Detailed here is one T cell receptor (beta chain). Its antigen is unknown. This sample was taken from a study of shared clonotypes between healthy human individuals. Points from the study as a whole: Sequencing depth was a factor that was expected to affect clonotype sharing among donors.

The CDR3 contains 19 residues. Germline values: CDR1 SEHNR, CDR2 FQNEAQ (reference sequence). The V and J ends lost 5 bases and 0 bases respectively, with 26 bases between them. Generated by immunoSEQ multiplex PCR, the TCRdb table keeps only in-frame clones and is missing some. The table has over a million clones, about 84% seen once. Sequencing was done on a sample of memory CD4+ T cells from PBMCs. Documented subset: CD45RA-negative fraction. This chain links TRBV7-9 with TRBJ2-7; possibly TRBD1 or TRBD2 for D (5 bases each). The receptor was isolated from a man between 18 and 35 years old in good health. Some clones in this sample may be carry-over from other donors' samples. Here the CDR3 reads CASSHRPGASQTFSYEQYF. CDR3 DNA sequence: TGTGCCAGCAGCCATCGCCCCGGGGCTTCCCAGACTTTCTCCTACGAGCAGTACTTC.